These 16 T cell receptor beta chains came from one sample sequenced in a study of blood T cell repertoires in COVID-19. Profiling relied on immunoSEQ multiplex PCR, and the TCRdb table lists in-frame clones only, not all of them. The profile shows about 390,000 clones, 87% of them singletons. Sequenced: PBMCs or T cells enriched from blood (not recorded which). These TCRs come from a woman between 50 and 59 years old who had recovered from COVID-19.

The chain links TRBV4-3 to TRBJ2-1; D remains unclear. V was pared by 0 bases and J by 3 bases, with 9 bases between. Germline V gene sequence: CDR1 LGHNA, CDR2 YSLEER. The CDR3 is 15 residues long. The CDR3 nucleotides read TGCGCCAGCAGCCAAGATCTGAACTTCTACAATGAGCAGTTCTTC. Translation gives CASSQDLNFYNEQFF.

The V call is TRBV5-1, the J call TRBJ1-1; weak D call: TRBD1 (5 bases). The CDR3 is made up of 13 amino acids. Trimming left V 6 bases short and J 4 bases short, with 13 bases between. Germline CDR1 SGHRS, CDR2 YFSETQ. For the CDR3, the DNA is TGCGCCAGCACCTCCGGGGGAAGCACTGAAGCTTTCTTT. The encoded protein is CASTSGGSTEAFF.

For this clone: Other nucleotide sequences from this sample produce the same CDR3. The chain links TRBV30 to TRBJ1-1, with D tentatively TRBD1 (5 bases). The CDR3 contains 13 residues. Per the germline V gene, CDR1 is GTSNPN and CDR2 is SVGIG (reference sequence). The germline V and J ends were trimmed by 1 base and 1 base, with 7 bases remaining between them. This CDR3 is CAWSATGNTEAFF. CDR3 sequence (DNA): TGTGCCTGGAGTGCTACAGGGAACACTGAAGCTTTCTTT.

The chain carries TRBV4-3 and TRBJ1-2; D not certain. The CDR3 is 16 amino acids. The V and J ends lost 0 bases and 4 bases respectively, with 15 bases between them. Germline values: CDR1 LGHNA, CDR2 YSLEER. CDR3 amino acids: CASSQDKEEKGYGYTF. As DNA, the CDR3 is TGCGCCAGCAGCCAAGATAAGGAGGAGAAGGGCTATGGCTACACCTTC.

The chain employs TRBV29-1 and TRBJ2-5; D might be TRBD2 (5 bases). Looked up from germline, CDR1 is SQVTM and CDR2 is ANQGSEA. Trimming took 1 base from V and 2 from J, leaving 8 bases between them. The CDR3 is made up of 13 amino acids. CDR3 sequence reads: CSVEADSQETQYF. The CDR3 DNA follows: TGCAGCGTTGAAGCGGACTCGCAAGAGACCCAGTACTTC.

J is TRBJ2-7 and V is TRBV4-1; 10 bases align to TRBD2. V gave up 2 bases and J gave up 3 bases; unmatched junction bases: 7. The germline CDR1 and CDR2 sequences are MGHRA and YSYEKL. The CDR3 spans 16 residues. This chain's CDR3 is CASSQPPSGGVYEQYF. CDR3 in DNA: TGCGCCAGCAGCCAACCCCCTAGCGGGGGTGTCTACGAGCAGTACTTC.

The rearrangement joins TRBV5-4 to TRBJ2-7, with a tentative D call TRBD2 (5 bases). The CDR3 length is 16 residues. The ends were cut back, 4 bases at V and 2 bases at J, with 19 bases in the middle. The germline gives CDR1 SGHNT, CDR2 YYREEE (reference sequence). This CDR3 reads CASSRTGLVNPYEQYF. The CDR3 nucleotides are TGTGCCAGCAGCCGGACTGGATTGGTAAACCCCTACGAGCAGTACTTC.

The genes are TRBV6-2 or TRBV6-3 and TRBJ1-2, with TRBD1 matching over 10 bases. CDR1 is MNHEY and CDR2 is SVGEGT in the germline V gene. The V gene end was trimmed by 6 bases and the J gene end by 5 bases; junction bases not matched to a gene: 6. This CDR3 is built from 14 residues. CDR3 amino acids: CASSLPGQGYGYTF. For the CDR3, the DNA is TGTGCCAGCAGCTTGCCGGGACAGGGGTATGGCTACACCTTC.

The chain couples TRBV7-2 to TRBJ1-1, with D possibly being TRBD1 (6 bases). Germline assignment: CDR1 SGHTA and CDR2 FQGNSA. Between the trimmed V and J ends, which lost 2 bases and 3 bases, there was a span of 10 bases. CDR3 length equals 14 residues. This chain's CDR3 is CASSLTGMDTEAFF. The DNA of the CDR3 is TGTGCCAGCAGCTTAACAGGGATGGACACTGAAGCTTTCTTT.

Only a few counts were recorded for this clone. The chain employs TRBV7-3 and TRBJ1-2; D gene ambiguous. The germline V gene encodes CDR1 SGHTA and CDR2 FQGTGA. V lost 1 base, J lost 4 bases, and 10 bases lay in between. This CDR3 has 14 residues. Here the CDR3 reads CASSLRGSPYGYTF. The DNA for the CDR3 is TGTGCCAGCAGCTTAAGAGGCTCTCCCTATGGCTACACCTTC.

The chain has TRBV10-3 and TRBJ2-7, with D hard to call. The CDR3 is 13 amino acids. Germline V gives CDR1 ENHRY, CDR2 SYGVKD. Trimming stripped 4 bases from V and 7 bases from J, with 14 bases between. The CDR3 protein is CAISGLSSGEQYF. CDR3 DNA: TGTGCCATCAGTGGCCTGTCCTCCGGTGAGCAGTACTTC.

The J gene is TRBJ2-7, the V gene TRBV7-9; D remains ambiguous. Germline V gene data show CDR1 as SEHNR and CDR2 as FQNEAQ (reference sequence). With 0 bases removed from V and 2 bases from J, the gap between germline ends came to 14 bases. The CDR3 spans 16 residues. This CDR3 reads CASSLAEEVDTYEQYF. CDR3 nucleotide sequence: TGTGCCAGCAGCTTAGCTGAGGAAGTCGATACCTACGAGCAGTACTTC.

This chain links TRBV7-2 with TRBJ1-1, with D perhaps matching TRBD1 (6 bases). This CDR3 spans 14 amino acids. Germline V gene sequence: CDR1 SGHTA, CDR2 FQGNSA. V lost 3 bases to trimming and J lost 4 bases, with 12 bases between them. The CDR3 DNA reads TGTGCCAGCAGCTTCCCAGGGGCACCCACTGAAGCTTTCTTT. Its protein is CASSFPGAPTEAFF. The entire variable domain, with the rest obtained from reference TRBV7-2 and TRBJ1-1, is as follows: GAGVSQSPSNKVTEKGKDVELRCDPISGHTALYWYRQSLGQGLEFLIYFQGNSAPDKSGLPSDRFSAERTGGSVSTLTIQRTQQEDSAVYLCASSFPGAPTEAFFGQGTRLTVV.

This clone has more than one count but fewer than ten. The chain carries TRBV1 and TRBJ1-1; the table assigns TRBD1, which was not confirmed against the DNA. TRBV1 corresponds to a pseudogene. The CDR3 is 16 residues long. CDR3 bases: TGCACCAGCAGTCGACACAATGACAGGAACAACACTGAAGCTTTCTTT. It is translated as CTSSRHNDRNNTEAFF.

The rearrangement links TRBV5-1 to TRBJ2-2; no firm D call. The CDR3 extends over 13 amino acids. In germline, CDR1 is SGHRS, CDR2 YFSETQ. V was trimmed by 1 base and J by 6 bases, leaving 7 bases between them. The CDR3 DNA reads as TGCGCCAGCAGCTTGTTAGGAGCCGGGGAGCTGTTTTTT. It yields the protein CASSLLGAGELFF. Full variable domain (outside the CDR3, taken from reference TRBV5-1 and TRBJ2-2): KAGVTQTPRYLIKTRGQQVTLSCSPISGHRSVSWYQQTPGQGLQFLFEYFSETQRNKGNFPGRFSGRQFSNSRSEMNVSTLELGDSALYLCASSLLGAGELFFGEGSRLTVL.

The rearrangement joins TRBV30 to TRBJ1-6; 10 bases map to TRBD1. Germline V CDR1 and CDR2: GTSNPN, SVGIG (reference sequence). The length of the CDR3 is 13 residues. V lost 0 bases, J lost 10 bases, and 0 bases stayed unmatched. CDR3 sequence (DNA): TGTGCCTGGAGTGTGACAGGGGGCTCACCCCTCCACTTT. This encodes CAWSVTGGSPLHF.